A single sample gave rise to the 18 T cell receptor beta chains below, sequenced in a study of T cell responses to AZD1222 COVID-19 vaccine (dated by TCRdb to about 2021). The receptor library was made with the immunoSEQ multiplex PCR assay. TCRdb's version of the immuneACCESS table is confined to in-frame rearrangements and falls short of the full clone set. An unresolved V gene accounts for under half of the shortfall where checked; the remainder is of unknown origin. The sample profile shows some 91,000 clones; approximately 94% of them were found once. About 13% of the sample is held by the ten biggest clonotypes. The time point label of this sample denotes: baseline before first vaccination. The material sequenced was peripheral blood, taken on day 0 of AZD1222 vaccination. The receptors stem from an adult in good health.

The chain couples TRBV7-2 to TRBJ2-2, with TRBD1 matching 8 bases. The length of the CDR3 is 15 residues. V shed 5 bases, J shed 3 bases, and the junction held 5 bases outside the gene matches. Germline V CDR1 and CDR2: SGHTA, FQGNSA. CDR3 in DNA: TGTGCCAGCAGCCTTCAGGGGGCGGACACCGGGGAGCTGTTTTTT. It codes for CASSLQGADTGELFF.

The chain employs TRBV5-5 and TRBJ1-1; D unresolved. V shed 6 bases and J shed 0 bases, with 12 bases lying between them. Germline assignment: CDR1 SGHKS and CDR2 YYEKEE (reference sequence). The CDR3 contains 14 residues. CDR3: CASIPSLVNTEAFF. In DNA, the CDR3 is TGTGCCAGCATCCCTTCGTTAGTGAACACTGAAGCTTTCTTT.

The CDR3 is CASSYVKGRGMNTEAFF. CDR3 nucleotides: TGTGCCAGCAGTTACGTTAAGGGGCGAGGCATGAACACTGAAGCTTTCTTT. The rearrangement joins TRBV6-2 or TRBV6-3 to TRBJ1-1; D is possibly TRBD1 (5 bases). Trimming cost V 2 bases and J 0 bases, with 16 bases left between them. CDR3 length: 17 amino acids. CDR1 is MNHEY and CDR2 is SVGEGT in the germline V gene.

This chain uses TRBV6-5 with TRBJ1-1, with D unclear. Trimming pared 11 bases from V and 1 base from J, leaving 11 bases between. The CDR3 consists of 12 residues. Germline CDR1 is MNHEY and CDR2 is SVGAGI. The CDR3 sequence is CAVSYGNTEAFF. Here the CDR3 DNA reads TGTGCCGTTTCGTACGGGAACACTGAAGCTTTCTTT.

The chain couples TRBV6-5 to TRBJ1-5; a possible D gene is TRBD1 (6 bases). The CDR3 consists of 14 residues. Between the trimmed V and J ends, which lost 10 bases and 2 bases, there was a span of 15 bases. CDR1 is MNHEY and CDR2 is SVGAGI in the germline V gene. The CDR3 reads CATIGGAGNQPQHF. In DNA, the CDR3 is TGTGCCACCATCGGGGGGGCTGGCAATCAGCCCCAGCATTTT.

Concerning this clone: The sample holds other DNA sequences that translate to the same CDR3. The chain combines TRBV6-1 with TRBJ2-7, with no clear D. Trimming stripped 3 bases from V and 3 bases from J, with 3 bases between. The CDR3 runs to 11 residues. CDR1 MNHNS and CDR2 SASEGT come from the germline V gene. The chain's CDR3 is CASSDIYEQYF. The CDR3 coding sequence is TGTGCCAGCAGTGACATCTACGAGCAGTACTTC.

This chain links TRBV5-1 with TRBJ1-4, with 7 bases lining up with TRBD1. With 0 bases clipped from V and 4 bases from J, the junction kept 6 bases outside the gene matches. Per the germline V gene, CDR1 is SGHRS and CDR2 is YFSETQ. This CDR3 contains 16 residues. The DNA of the CDR3 is TGCGCCAGCAGCTTGGTGACAGGGCGAAATAATGAAAAACTGTTTTTT. Protein product: CASSLVTGRNNEKLFF.

The V gene is TRBV6-6, the J gene TRBJ1-1; 7 bases line up with TRBD1. V lost 2 bases, J lost 10 bases, and 10 bases stayed unmatched. CDR3 length equals 14 residues. Germline CDR1 reads MNHNY; CDR2 reads SVGAGI (reference sequence). The CDR3: CASSYHREGAGAFF. DNA for the CDR3: TGTGCCAGCAGTTACCACCGGGAGGGGGCGGGAGCTTTCTTT.

The J gene is TRBJ2-1, the V gene TRBV18; 10 nucleotides agree with TRBD2. Germline assignment: CDR1 KGHSH and CDR2 LQKENI. This CDR3 is built from 15 residues. J lost 9 bases, V lost 2 bases, and 7 bases had no gene match. The CDR3 region has the DNA TGTGCCAGCTCACCAAAGCGGGAGGGCCTGGTTGAGCAGTTCTTC. This sequence encodes CASSPKREGLVEQFF.

J is TRBJ1-1 and V is TRBV15; unclear D gene. CDR3 size: 16 residues. Per germline, CDR1 LNHNV and CDR2 YYDKDF (reference sequence). The V end was cut by 0 bases, the J end by 5 bases, with 16 bases between. The DNA of the CDR3 is TGTGCCACCAGCAGAGATTTAATAGCAGGAGGGACTGAAGCTTTCTTT. Protein: CATSRDLIAGGTEAFF.

The chain is built from TRBV12-3 or TRBV12-4 and TRBJ2-1; D unclear. CDR3 length: 12 amino acids. V gave up 3 bases and J gave up 6 bases, with 6 bases separating them. DNA for the CDR3: TGTGCCAGCAGTTTCATCGGCAATGAGCAGTTCTTC. Translated, it gives CASSFIGNEQFF.

This clone turned up a few times. This chain joins TRBV5-5 and TRBJ1-1, with D unclear. V was pared by 3 bases and J by 0 bases, with 6 bases between. Germline V gene lookup returns CDR1 SGHKS and CDR2 YYEKEE (reference sequence). CDR3 size: 13 residues. This CDR3 reads CASSWVVNTEAFF. The CDR3 coding sequence is TGTGCCAGCAGCTGGGTAGTGAACACTGAAGCTTTCTTT.

This clone is medium-sized in the sample. V and J are TRBV2 and TRBJ2-7; 9 nucleotides match TRBD1. Germline lookup yields CDR1 SNHLY and CDR2 FYNNEI. The length of the CDR3 is 15 residues. After removal of 3 bases from V and 6 bases from J, the junction contained 9 bases not matched to a gene. The CDR3 DNA sequence: TGTGCCAGCAGTGAGGAGGAGACAGGGGGTAGCGAGCAGTACTTC. Residues: CASSEEETGGSEQYF.

This clone showed up just once. The chain uses TRBV9 and TRBJ1-1; maybe TRBD1 (6 bases). Germline V gene lookup returns CDR1 SGDLS and CDR2 YYNGEE. V was shortened by 2 bases and J by 2 bases, with 10 bases between the two germline ends. The CDR3 length is 14 residues. This chain's CDR3 is CASSVGGSNTEAFF. DNA for the CDR3: TGTGCCAGCAGCGTCGGGGGCAGTAACACTGAAGCTTTCTTT.

V is TRBV19 and J is TRBJ2-1, with D unclear. This CDR3 spans 15 amino acids. V lost 6 bases, J lost 0 bases, and 12 bases lay in between. Germline V lookup: CDR1 LNHDA, CDR2 SQIVND (reference sequence). The CDR3 loop reads CASRMTPSSYNEQFF. CDR3 DNA sequence: TGTGCCAGTAGGATGACTCCGAGCTCCTACAATGAGCAGTTCTTC.

This chain joins TRBV19 and TRBJ2-1, with 7 nucleotides matching TRBD1. Germline CDR1 LNHDA, CDR2 SQIVND (reference sequence). This CDR3 is 15 amino acids long. The J segment lost 8 bases and the V segment lost 3 bases, leaving 10 bases of the junction unmatched. DNA of the CDR3: TGTGCCAGTAGTATGCTCGACAGGGCTTGGGATGAGCAGTTCTTC. Translated, it gives CASSMLDRAWDEQFF.

This chain joins TRBV18 and TRBJ1-2, with no clear D. V lost 0 bases and J 0 bases, leaving 5 bases between the germline ends. From germline, CDR1 is KGHSH and CDR2 LQKENI. The CDR3 has 14 amino acids. The CDR3 DNA is TGTGCCAGCTCACCACCTACAACTAACTATGGCTACACCTTC. It specifies CASSPPTTNYGYTF.

This clone was counted at least ten times. This rearrangement joins TRBV9 to TRBJ2-3; weak D call: TRBD2 (6 bases). Germline CDR1 and CDR2: SGDLS and YYNGEE. This CDR3 has 13 residues. V lost 3 bases and J lost 1, with 6 bases in between. This CDR3 reads CASSGGGTDTQYF. The CDR3 DNA sequence: TGTGCCAGCAGCGGCGGGGGCACAGATACGCAGTATTTT.